The clone carrying this T cell receptor beta chain was seen many times. The target antigen is unknown. These data are taken from a study of T cells in Graves' hyperthyroidism and ophthalmopathy. Looking at the study overall: Peripheral blood was obtained at initial diagnosis, preceding any treatment. Study-wide points: Ophthalmopathy was told apart from stable hyperthyroidism by a 13 V-J model. The majority of expanded thyroid clonotypes above 0.001 also appeared in blood.

TCR beta CDR3 region amplification was performed from RNA transcripts. In the first-round RT-PCR of the TCR CDR3, the HTBI primer set was used. TCRdb re-called the multiplex PCR reads with MiXCR, one entry per CDR3 protein. The sample records 500,000 to 650,000 distinct CDR3 sequences, roughly 15% being singletons. Germline CDR1 reads SGHDT; CDR2 reads YYEEEE. CDR3 size: 13 residues. J was trimmed by 2 bases and V by 4 bases; bases with no gene match: 2. The sequenced material came from blood. The chain combines TRBV5-6 with TRBJ2-5; 7 bases map to TRBD1. This clonotype was sampled from a woman aged 45-65 years with Graves' ophthalmopathy. CDR3 loop: CASSMGQQETQYF. The DNA for the CDR3 is TGTGCCAGCAGCATGGGACAGCAAGAGACCCAGTACTTC.